A selection of T cell receptor beta chains follows, all from one sample in a study of T cell responses to AZD1222 COVID-19 vaccine. Measured with immunoSEQ multiplex PCR; TCRdb has only the in-frame clones, and not every one. Of approximately 110,000 clones in the sample, approximately 85% were seen once. The sequencing used peripheral blood, collected on day 0 of AZD1222 vaccination. These TCRs come from an adult in good health. The CDR3 runs from the conserved cysteine through the conserved F or W. The D gene is left open where the match is weak. Clone size is stated in some rows and not others, as once, few, many or a class when expanded.

TRBJ1-2,-,TRBV25-1,-,TGTGCCAGCAGTGAATTTAACGGTAACTATGGCTACACCTTC,CASSEFNGNYGYTF
TRBJ1-1,-,TRBV6-6,-,TGTGCCAGCATTAAGGATGGAATTGAAGCTTTCTTT,CASIKDGIEAFF
TRBJ2-7,-,TRBV20-1,TRBD1,TGCAGTGTTGGACAGGCCTACGAGCAGTACTTC,CSVGQAYEQYF
TRBJ2-5,-,TRBV5-6,-,TGTGCCAGCAGCCGTAAGGGGTCAGGGGCCGGGGCCCAGTACTTC,CASSRKGSGAGAQYF
TRBJ2-3,-,TRBV6-8,-,TGTGCCAGCAGTTACGTCACAGTGGACATAACCTCAGGTGATACGCAGTATTTT,CASSYVTVDITSGDTQYF
TRBJ2-7,once,TRBV9,TRBD1,TGTGCCAGCAGCGTTGGGGACAGCGCCTCCTACGAGCAGTACTTC,CASSVGDSASYEQYF
TRBJ2-7,-,TRBV5-4,-,TGTGCCAGCAGCTTGGGGACATCGGGTTACGAGCAGTACTTC,CASSLGTSGYEQYF
TRBJ1-5,once,TRBV28,-,TGTGCCAGCAGTTTAAGTCCCGGAAGCGGTCAGCCCCAGCATTTT,CASSLSPGSGQPQHF
TRBJ2-7,-,TRBV7-6,TRBD1,TGTGCCAGCAGCTTGGGTAAACCGGGACAGGTGGAGTACGAGCAGTACTTC,CASSLGKPGQVEYEQYF
TRBJ1-5,-,TRBV28,-,TGTGCCAGCAGTTCCCCCAGGGCTGTCGGCAATCAGCCCCAGCATTTT,CASSSPRAVGNQPQHF
TRBJ1-1,-,TRBV11-2,-,TGTGCCAGCAATCGGTGGGGGGAGAACACTGAAGCTTTCTTT,CASNRWGENTEAFF
TRBJ2-5,-,TRBV15,TRBD2,TGTGCCACCAGGAGGGCCGTAGCGGGGGGGCTGGAGACCCAGTACTTC,CATRRAVAGGLETQYF
TRBJ1-1,-,TRBV7-2,TRBD1,TGTGCCAGCAGCAGTCGGACAGGGGTTAACACTGAAGCTTTCTTT,CASSSRTGVNTEAFF
TRBJ2-3,-,TRBV28,-,TGTGCCACCACGGACAGATCTCCAGATACGCAGTATTTT,CATTDRSPDTQYF
TRBJ1-2,-,TRBV2,TRBD1,TGTGCCAGCACTAAGACAGGGTTTGGGTCGACCTATGGCTACACCTTC,CASTKTGFGSTYGYTF
TRBJ1-5,-,TRBV5-6,-,TGTGCCAGCAGCTTGGCGGGCCAGTCCAGCAATCAGCCCCAGCATTTT,CASSLAGQSSNQPQHF
TRBJ2-1,-,TRBV9,TRBD1,TGTGCCAGCAGCGAAATGACAGGGGCCTTCTACAATGAGCAGTTCTTC,CASSEMTGAFYNEQFF
TRBJ2-1,-,TRBV6-1,-,TGTGCCAGCAGTGAAGTTGAGGGGCGACTATCGAATGAGCAGTTCTTC,CASSEVEGRLSNEQFF
TRBJ2-3,-,TRBV4-1,TRBD1,TGCGCCAGCAGCCAAACCAGGGGGCCCAAGTATTTT,CASSQTRGPKYF
TRBJ2-1,-,TRBV6-5,-,TGTGCCAGCACTTACAGGTCCGAACTCGAGCAGTTCTTC,CASTYRSELEQFF
TRBJ1-2,once,TRBV5-4,-,TGTGCCAGCAGCTTGGCGCAGGGCCTGCGGGGCTACACCTTC,CASSLAQGLRGYTF
TRBJ2-3,-,TRBV2,-,TGTGCCAGCAAGGGGGAGCCCCTCGATACGCAGTATTTT,CASKGEPLDTQYF
TRBJ2-5,-,TRBV25-1,-,TGTGCCAGCAGTGAAGCCTCGACAAACCCCGACCCGGAGACCCAGTACTTC,CASSEASTNPDPETQYF
TRBJ1-3,-,TRBV30,-,TGTGCCTGGGACGAGGGGAGCGGGGACACCATATATTTT,CAWDEGSGDTIYF
TRBJ2-2,-,TRBV5-8,TRBD1,TGTGCCAGCAGCTCTGGACAGGGGCCCTACACCGGGGAGCTGTTTTTT,CASSSGQGPYTGELFF
TRBJ1-2,few,TRBV7-9,TRBD1,TGTGCCAGCAGCTCCACCGGGACAGGTGATGGCTACACCTTC,CASSSTGTGDGYTF
TRBJ1-4,-,TRBV6-6,TRBD1,TGTGCCAGCAGCTCACCGGGACAGGGGTTCGGGGCCCACGAATTCGGGAATGAAAAACTGTTTTTT,CASSSPGQGFGAHEFGNEKLFF